The 24 T cell receptor beta chains listed next were all sequenced from one sample in a study of cytomegalovirus exposure and HLA in healthy donors. PCR was performed using 60 Vbeta and 13 Jbeta primers. Sequenced by immunoSEQ multiplex PCR; TCRdb stores in-frame clones only, minus some. The top ten clones hold about 13% of a sample with 150,000 to 200,000 clones, approximately 78% of them seen once. Specimen: PBMCs. These receptors were collected from a woman aged 45-60 years in good health and CMV-seropositive.

To note about this clone: An end of the junction differs from the germline gene, which may be a read error. The gene calls are TRBV4-2 and TRBJ2-3, with a possible D match to TRBD2 (5 bases). CDR1 is LGHNA and CDR2 is YNFKEQ in the germline V gene. This CDR3 comprises 16 residues. CDR3: CASSQSFSDGTYTQYF. DNA of the CDR3: TGTGCCAGCAGCCAATCTTTTAGCGATGGCACATATACGCAGTATTTT.

This chain joins TRBV7-9 and TRBJ1-2; 8 bases match TRBD1. V was pared by 4 bases and J by 0 bases, with 1 base of the junction left unmatched. Germline V gene sequence: CDR1 SEHNR, CDR2 FQNEAQ (reference sequence). This CDR3 has 14 residues. The CDR3 sequence is CASSSTGANYGYTF. Written as DNA, the CDR3 is TGTGCCAGCAGCTCGACAGGGGCTAACTATGGCTACACCTTC.

This chain connects TRBV7-8 to TRBJ1-6; 9 nucleotides agree with TRBD1. The CDR3 spans 17 residues. Germline V gives CDR1 SGHVS, CDR2 FQNEAQ. Unmatched junction bases numbered 15, after V lost 5 bases and J lost 10 bases. CDR3 DNA: TGTGCCAGCAGCCCCCGACAGGGGGGGAATTTAGGCTCACCCCTCCACTTT. The encoded protein is CASSPRQGGNLGSPLHF.

The rearrangement joins TRBV6-5 to TRBJ1-1; D is possibly TRBD1 (6 bases). CDR3 length equals 14 residues. Trimming removed 8 bases at V and 2 bases at J, with 15 bases between. CDR1 MNHEY and CDR2 SVGAGI come from the germline V gene. The CDR3 region is CASALGGANTEAFF. The CDR3 DNA sequence: TGTGCCAGCGCCCTGGGGGGGGCAAACACTGAAGCTTTCTTT.

The chain carries TRBV11-3 and TRBJ2-3, with 8 bases matching TRBD2. Trimming took 5 bases from V and 1 from J; bases not matched to a gene: 5. The CDR3 has 15 amino acids. Germline V gives CDR1 SGHNT, CDR2 YENEEA. The DNA for the CDR3 is TGTGCCAGCAGCCCAGGGACTAGAGGCACAGATACGCAGTATTTT. This sequence encodes CASSPGTRGTDTQYF.

The J gene is TRBJ1-1, the V gene TRBV13; weak D call: TRBD1 (6 bases). This CDR3 contains 14 residues. V gave up 1 base and J gave up 5 bases, with 11 bases separating them. Germline V gene sequence: CDR1 PRHDT, CDR2 FYEKMQ (reference sequence). CDR3 nucleotides: TGTGCCAGCAGCTTAGACAGGGCAGGGACTGAAGCTTTCTTT. Translating gives CASSLDRAGTEAFF.

CDR3 DNA: TGTGCCAGCAGCTGGCCCCGGCGGGGGGTTGATGAGCAGTTCTTC. Its translation: CASSWPRRGVDEQFF. This sequence joins TRBV5-6 and TRBJ2-1; 8 positions agree with TRBD2. The CDR3 sequence is 15 residues long. Germline lookup yields CDR1 SGHDT and CDR2 YYEEEE. The trim removed 3 bases at V and 8 bases at J, leaving 10 bases unmatched.

The genes are TRBV29-1 and TRBJ2-3; TRBD1 aligns across 12 bases. Germline trimming cut 6 bases from V and 6 bases from J; bases unmatched to any gene: 4. The germline V gene has CDR1 SQVTM and CDR2 ANQGSEA. The CDR3 sequence is 13 residues long. CDR3 nucleotide sequence: TGCAGCGTCCGGGACAGGGGGCCGGATACGCAGTATTTT. As protein: CSVRDRGPDTQYF.

The V and J genes are TRBV18 and TRBJ2-5; 7 nucleotides line up with TRBD1. The CDR3 spans 14 residues. Germline V lookup: CDR1 KGHSH, CDR2 LQKENI. Unmatched junction bases numbered 6, after V lost 3 bases and J lost 5 bases. In nucleotides, the CDR3 is TGTGCCAGCTCACCGACAGGGTTGGGGGAGACCCAGTACTTC. Translated, it gives CASSPTGLGETQYF.

The chain couples TRBV9 to TRBJ2-5; 12 bases map to TRBD1. Germline V gene sequence: CDR1 SGDLS, CDR2 YYNGEE. CDR3 length equals 16 residues. After removal of 2 bases from V and 5 bases from J, the junction contained 7 bases not matched to a gene. This chain's CDR3 is CASSVGQGAIGETQYF. CDR3 bases: TGTGCCAGCAGCGTGGGACAGGGGGCAATCGGGGAGACCCAGTACTTC.

In DNA, the CDR3 is TGTGCCAGCAGCTTCTCCGGGACAGAAACTGGGGCCAACGTCCTGACTTTC. Its translation is CASSFSGTETGANVLTF. This chain uses TRBV7-9 with TRBJ2-6, with 7 bases fitting TRBD1. Germline CDR1 is SEHNR and CDR2 is FQNEAQ (reference sequence). The CDR3 loop spans 17 amino acids. J lost 2 bases, V lost 3 bases, and 7 bases had no gene match.

This chain links TRBV7-3 with TRBJ2-1, with 8 bases matching TRBD2. The CDR3 length is 15 residues. V lost 0 bases to trimming and J lost 9 bases; unmatched junction nucleotides: 7. Germline CDR1 reads SGHTA; CDR2 reads FQGTGA. The CDR3 region has the DNA TGTGCCAGCAGCTTAACCGCGGGGGGTGTTGGTGAGCAGTTCTTC. This gives the protein CASSLTAGGVGEQFF.

The gene calls are TRBV15 and TRBJ2-5; D is uncertain. The V and J ends lost 0 bases and 5 bases respectively, with 13 bases between them. This CDR3 spans 15 amino acids. Germline assignment: CDR1 LNHNV and CDR2 YYDKDF (reference sequence). As DNA, the CDR3 is TGTGCCACCAGCAGAGATCCCGACTTTAGGGAGACCCAGTACTTC. This sequence encodes CATSRDPDFRETQYF.

The table lists this clone with a few counts. This chain links TRBV7-2 with TRBJ2-1, with a weak D call TRBD2 (5 bases). The CDR3 runs to 15 residues. V dropped 1 base and J dropped 5 bases, with 12 bases sitting between them. The germline V gene encodes CDR1 SGHTA and CDR2 FQGNSA. The CDR3 here is CASSLVSGVNNEQFF. The CDR3 DNA reads TGTGCCAGCAGCTTAGTATCCGGGGTTAACAATGAGCAGTTCTTC.

V and J are TRBV7-3 and TRBJ2-3, with a possible D match to TRBD2 (7 bases). Trimming pared 1 base from V and 2 bases from J, leaving 16 bases between. The CDR3 sequence is 17 residues long. Germline V gene sequence: CDR1 SGHTA, CDR2 FQGTGA. The CDR3 DNA follows: TGTGCCAGCAGCTTAAAGAGGGGGGGGGCCAACACAGATACGCAGTATTTT. This translates into CASSLKRGGANTDTQYF.

The rearrangement uses TRBV15 and TRBJ2-1, with 8 positions matching TRBD2. Germline CDR1 LNHNV, CDR2 YYDKDF (reference sequence). CDR3 length: 14 residues. The ends lost 3 bases at V and 8 bases at J; junction bases unmatched: 6. CDR3 sequence reads: CATSSLSGEDEQFF. CDR3 sequence (DNA): TGTGCCACCAGCAGTCTTAGCGGGGAGGATGAGCAGTTCTTC.

The chain recombines TRBV5-1 with TRBJ1-3; 8 bases align to TRBD1. V was clipped by 2 bases and J by 2 bases; unmatched bases: 0. This CDR3 spans 14 amino acids. CDR1 is SGHRS and CDR2 is YFSETQ in the germline V gene. CDR3 sequence (DNA): TGCGCCAGCAGCTTACAGGGGGCTGGAAACACCATATATTTT. Translation: CASSLQGAGNTIYF.

The V call is TRBV9, the J call TRBJ1-1; D uncertain. CDR3 length: 14 residues. V lost 4 bases and J lost 1, with 11 bases in between. The germline V gene has CDR1 SGDLS and CDR2 YYNGEE. CDR3 sequence: CASSPLDGNTEAFF. The CDR3 region has the DNA TGTGCCAGCAGCCCCCTAGATGGGAACACTGAAGCTTTCTTT.

V gene TRBV21-1 combines with J gene TRBJ1-1. TRBV21-1 is designated a pseudogene. The CDR3 has 18 residues. Written as DNA, the CDR3 is TGTGCCAGCAGAAAAGAGGGGACTAGGGGGCTTGGGAACACTGAAGCTTTCTTT. Residues: CASRKEGTRGLGNTEAFF.

The CDR3 region is CASSLAAGGPPDTQYF. CDR3 coding DNA: TGTGCCAGCAGTTTAGCAGCGGGGGGGCCCCCAGATACGCAGTATTTT. The V gene is TRBV27, the J gene TRBJ2-3; 10 positions agree with TRBD2. In germline, CDR1 is MNHEY, CDR2 SMNVEV (reference sequence). This CDR3 is 16 amino acids long. V lost 2 bases and J lost 4; bases outside the gene matches: 6.

This rearrangement joins TRBV9 to TRBJ1-3; the D gene is possibly TRBD1 (5 bases). Germline assignment: CDR1 SGDLS and CDR2 YYNGEE. V was shortened by 3 bases and J by 0 bases, with 7 bases between the two germline ends. The length of the CDR3 is 14 residues. CDR3 protein: CASSAQASGNTIYF. CDR3 DNA: TGTGCCAGCAGCGCACAGGCCTCTGGAAACACCATATATTTT.

J is TRBJ2-3 and V is TRBV10-3; tentatively, D is TRBD1 (5 bases). Trimming cost V 2 bases and J 12 bases, with 12 bases left between them. The CDR3 spans 12 residues. The V gene's germline CDR1 is ENHRY and CDR2 SYGVKD. CDR3 in DNA: TGTGCCATCAGTGAGCTTACAGGTCAACAGTATTTT. It is translated as CAISELTGQQYF.

This chain joins TRBV9 and TRBJ1-6; 9 bases align to TRBD1. The V gene end was trimmed by 3 bases and the J gene end by 10 bases; junction bases not matched to a gene: 14. This CDR3 has 17 residues. Germline assignment: CDR1 SGDLS and CDR2 YYNGEE. The DNA of the CDR3 is TGTGCCAGCAGCGCTTCAGCGGCGGGACAGGGAAACTCACCCCTCCACTTT. This translates into CASSASAAGQGNSPLHF.

The chain recombines TRBV6-1 with TRBJ2-2; 14 bases match TRBD2. The CDR3 extends over 15 amino acids. Germline lookup yields CDR1 MNHNS and CDR2 SASEGT. V dropped 4 bases and J dropped 6; count of bases not matched to a gene: 1. The CDR3: CASSGLAGGPGELFF. The DNA for the CDR3 is TGTGCCAGCAGTGGACTAGCGGGGGGGCCCGGGGAGCTGTTTTTT.